What follows describes a single T cell receptor (beta chain). The sample belongs to a study of control samples from healthy donors and cancer patients. Sequencing was performed with immunoSEQ multiplex PCR; in TCRdb, only in-frame clones are kept and a portion is missing. The top ten clones hold about 1.4% of a sample with around 170,000 clones, 90% to 95% of them seen once. Material for sequencing was blood. The origin of this receptor is a young man in good health.

CDR3 residues: CASSLTGGPTQYF. The DNA of the CDR3 is TGCGCCAGCAGCTTGACGGGAGGGCCAACCCAGTACTTC. The J gene is TRBJ2-5, the V gene TRBV5-1, with TRBD2 identical over 8 bases. With 1 base clipped from V and 8 bases from J, the junction kept 4 bases outside the gene matches. CDR3 size: 13 residues. Germline assignment: CDR1 SGHRS and CDR2 YFSETQ.